Each of the 25 T cell receptor beta chains below was sequenced from the same sample in a study of blood T cell repertoires in COVID-19. Sequenced by immunoSEQ multiplex PCR; TCRdb stores in-frame clones only, minus some. The data contain 79,000 or so clones, 80% to 90% of them seen just once; the ten biggest clones take up more than 0.85%. The sequenced sample was peripheral blood. Source of these receptors: a human donor in a cohort sampled during active COVID-19.

V usage is TRBV18 and J usage is TRBJ1-6, with a tentative D call TRBD1 (5 bases). This CDR3 contains 13 residues. Trimming pared 5 bases from V and 8 bases from J, leaving 10 bases between. Germline CDR1 reads KGHSH; CDR2 reads LQKENI. The chain's CDR3 is CASSRGLDSPLHF. For the CDR3, the DNA is TGTGCCAGCTCAAGGGGTTTAGATTCACCCCTCCACTTT.

J is TRBJ2-2 and V is TRBV19; 7 bases agree with TRBD2. V shed 11 bases, J shed 3 bases, and the junction held 9 bases outside the gene matches. Germline V gene data show CDR1 as LNHDA and CDR2 as SQIVND (reference sequence). This CDR3 is 14 amino acids long. CDR3 sequence: CAPRWGGDTGELFF. In nucleotides, the CDR3 is TGTGCCCCTCGCTGGGGGGGGGACACCGGGGAGCTGTTTTTT.

The V and J genes are TRBV2 and TRBJ2-1; no definite D call. V was pared by 5 bases and J by 8 bases, with 4 bases between. The CDR3 loop spans 10 amino acids. Germline assignment: CDR1 SNHLY and CDR2 FYNNEI. The CDR3 reads CASSIDEQFF. Here the CDR3 DNA reads TGTGCCAGCAGTATAGATGAGCAGTTCTTC.

The V call is TRBV7-2, the J call TRBJ1-1, with a possible D match to TRBD1 (5 bases). This CDR3 spans 17 amino acids. Germline values: CDR1 SGHTA, CDR2 FQGNSA. Deletions cut 2 bases from V and 0 bases from J, with 16 bases between. In nucleotides, the CDR3 is TGTGCCAGCAGCTTAATCGATGCAGGGTGGGTGAACACTGAAGCTTTCTTT. It codes for CASSLIDAGWVNTEAFF.

The chain has TRBV5-1 and TRBJ2-5; D may be TRBD2 (5 bases). Germline CDR1 reads SGHRS; CDR2 reads YFSETQ. V gave up 3 bases and J gave up 5 bases, with 14 bases separating them. This CDR3 spans 14 amino acids. The CDR3: CASSSGSRLETQYF. The CDR3 bases are TGCGCCAGCAGCTCGGGATCCCGATTGGAGACCCAGTACTTC.

The chain employs TRBV6-5 and TRBJ2-3, with TRBD1 matching over 9 bases. V trimming: 5 bases; J trimming: 4 bases; junction bases outside the gene matches: 7. This CDR3 region has 15 residues. CDR1 is MNHEY, CDR2 SVGAGI, per germline. The CDR3 reads CASSRGQGGPDTQYF. CDR3 DNA: TGTGCCAGCAGTCGGGGACAGGGTGGGCCAGATACGCAGTATTTT.

The rearrangement joins TRBV27 to TRBJ2-1; 10 positions match TRBD2. CDR1 and CDR2 (germline): MNHEY, SMNVEV (reference sequence). This CDR3 spans 17 amino acids. The trim removed 4 bases at V and 10 bases at J, leaving 16 bases unmatched. The CDR3 sequence is CASSSPFSSGSQAEQFF. CDR3 in DNA: TGTGCCAGCAGTTCCCCCTTTTCTAGCGGGAGCCAAGCGGAGCAGTTCTTC.

This clone has a single count. This chain links TRBV7-8 with TRBJ2-1; 13 bases fit TRBD2. CDR3 size: 18 residues. Germline V gene data show CDR1 as SGHVS and CDR2 as FQNEAQ. The V gene end was trimmed by 1 base and the J gene end by 4 bases; junction bases not matched to a gene: 7. The CDR3 loop reads CASSLGDPGLAGYNEQFF. The DNA for the CDR3 is TGTGCCAGCAGCTTAGGGGACCCGGGACTAGCGGGATACAATGAGCAGTTCTTC.

The V call is TRBV5-1, the J call TRBJ2-3, with 8 bases that match TRBD2. Germline V CDR1 and CDR2: SGHRS, YFSETQ. The CDR3 extends over 15 amino acids. After removal of 0 bases from V and 6 bases from J, the junction contained 6 bases not matched to a gene. The CDR3 loop reads CASSLAGGVEDTQYF. CDR3 coding DNA: TGCGCCAGCAGCTTGGCCGGGGGGGTAGAGGATACGCAGTATTTT.

The chain recombines TRBV29-1 with TRBJ2-3, with 10 nucleotides matching TRBD2. CDR1 and CDR2 (germline): SQVTM, ANQGSEA. With 5 bases clipped from V and 1 base from J, the junction kept 3 bases outside the gene matches. The CDR3 covers 14 residues. CDR3 sequence reads: CSVWTSGRTDTQYF. The CDR3, as DNA: TGCAGCGTTTGGACTAGCGGCCGCACAGATACGCAGTATTTT.

V usage is TRBV19 and J usage is TRBJ1-2; TRBD1 is a possible D gene (5 bases). Between the trimmed V and J ends, which lost 6 bases and 8 bases, there was a span of 16 bases. CDR3 length: 13 residues. Germline V gives CDR1 LNHDA, CDR2 SQIVND (reference sequence). The chain's CDR3 is CASRTGRISGYTF. CDR3 bases: TGTGCCAGTAGAACAGGTCGGATTAGCGGCTACACCTTC. Full variable domain (rest looked up from reference TRBV19 and TRBJ1-2): DGGITQSPKYLFRKEGQNVTLSCEQNLNHDAMYWYRQDPGQGLRLIYYSQIVNDFQKGDIAEGYSVSREKKESFPLTVTSAQKNPTAFYLCASRTGRISGYTFGSGTRLTVV.

This clone was counted only a few times. The rearrangement links TRBV2 to TRBJ2-7; 14 nucleotides match TRBD2. The trim removed 4 bases at V and 3 bases at J, leaving 2 bases unmatched. Germline V gene data show CDR1 as SNHLY and CDR2 as FYNNEI. The CDR3 has 15 residues. The CDR3 protein is CASSVGTSGGYEQYF. CDR3 DNA: TGTGCCAGCAGTGTTGGGACTAGCGGGGGCTACGAGCAGTACTTC.

The chain uses TRBV7-6 and TRBJ2-1, with TRBD2 identical over 7 bases. This CDR3 contains 18 residues. Losses at the gene ends were 2 bases for V and 12 bases for J; bases not matched to a gene: 22. Germline V CDR1 and CDR2: SGHVS, FNYEAQ. The CDR3 DNA follows: TGTGCCAGCAGCTTATGGGGGGAGGGCCCCAGAGACGGTATTGTGCAGTTCTTC. Residues: CASSLWGEGPRDGIVQFF.

The V and J genes are TRBV2 and TRBJ1-2; a weak D match, TRBD1 (6 bases). Trimming took off 1 base at V and 8 bases at J, with 14 bases between the two ends. Germline loops: CDR1 SNHLY, CDR2 FYNNEI. This CDR3 region has 14 residues. CDR3 amino acids: CASSEGGRGIGYTF. CDR3 sequence (DNA): TGTGCCAGCAGTGAAGGTGGCAGGGGAATAGGCTACACCTTC.

The chain is built from TRBV9 and TRBJ2-5, with 7 positions matching TRBD2. The V gene end was trimmed by 4 bases and the J gene end by 2 bases; junction bases not matched to a gene: 5. There are 14 residues in the CDR3. CDR1 is SGDLS and CDR2 is YYNGEE in the germline V gene. In DNA, the CDR3 is TGTGCCAGCAGCCCCACTAGCGTTCAAGAGACCCAGTACTTC. Its translation: CASSPTSVQETQYF.

The chain recombines TRBV29-1 with TRBJ2-7; TRBD1 matches 8 bases. Germline V gene data show CDR1 as SQVTM and CDR2 as ANQGSEA. V lost 1 base, J lost 4 bases, and 3 bases stayed unmatched. The CDR3 totals 13 residues. The CDR3 protein is CSVEGRQGYEQYF. As DNA, the CDR3 is TGCAGCGTTGAAGGACGACAGGGGTACGAGCAGTACTTC.

The gene calls are TRBV19 and TRBJ2-4, with TRBD2 matching 11 bases. This CDR3 comprises 16 residues. Germline loops: CDR1 LNHDA, CDR2 SQIVND (reference sequence). V trimming: 3 bases; J trimming: 2 bases; junction bases outside the gene matches: 3. This CDR3 reads CASSIRLAGSKNIQYF. The CDR3 DNA sequence: TGTGCCAGTAGTATTCGACTAGCGGGATCCAAAAACATTCAGTACTTC.

This clone was counted a single time. The chain links TRBV6-6 to TRBJ2-1, with 11 bases that match TRBD1. The CDR3 runs to 16 residues. Trimming at V came to 5 bases and at J to 2 bases, leaving 5 bases not matched to a gene. Germline assignment: CDR1 MNHNY and CDR2 SVGAGI (reference sequence). Here the CDR3 DNA reads TGTGCCAGCAGTCCGGGGGACAGGGGGGCCTACAATGAGCAGTTCTTC. Protein: CASSPGDRGAYNEQFF.

The chain is built from TRBV5-1 and TRBJ2-1; D perhaps matches TRBD2 (6 bases). The V end lost 0 bases, the J end lost 4 bases, and 14 bases lay between the germline ends. Germline assignment: CDR1 SGHRS and CDR2 YFSETQ. The CDR3 extends over 16 amino acids. The CDR3 loop is CASSLVRDSKYNEQFF. The CDR3 bases are TGCGCCAGCAGCTTGGTACGGGACTCGAAATACAATGAGCAGTTCTTC. The full variable domain, with the rest looked up from reference TRBV5-1 and TRBJ2-1, is KAGVTQTPRYLIKTRGQQVTLSCSPISGHRSVSWYQQTPGQGLQFLFEYFSETQRNKGNFPGRFSGRQFSNSRSEMNVSTLELGDSALYLCASSLVRDSKYNEQFFGPGTRLTVL.

The chain couples TRBV28 to TRBJ2-4; possibly TRBD1 for D (6 bases). This CDR3 region has 15 residues. V was clipped by 5 bases and J by 0 bases, with 11 bases between them. The germline V gene encodes CDR1 MDHEN and CDR2 SYDVKM. The DNA of the CDR3 is TGTGCCAGCAGTACCCAGGGGTTAGCCAAAAACATTCAGTACTTC. This sequence encodes CASSTQGLAKNIQYF.

The chain employs TRBV28 and TRBJ2-4; D remains unclear. Trimming took 4 bases from V and 0 from J, leaving 10 bases between them. CDR1 and CDR2 from the germline V gene are MDHEN and SYDVKM. This CDR3 is 15 amino acids long. This CDR3 is CASSSPILAKNIQYF. DNA for the CDR3: TGTGCCAGCAGTTCCCCCATACTAGCCAAAAACATTCAGTACTTC.

The DNA for the CDR3 is TGTGCCTGGAGTGTCTCGGGAGATCAGCCCCAGCATTTT. This encodes CAWSVSGDQPQHF. The chain carries TRBV30 and TRBJ1-5; no reliable D call. The germline CDR1 and CDR2 sequences are GTSNPN and SVGIG (reference sequence). Trimming pared 0 bases from V and 5 bases from J, leaving 8 bases between. The CDR3 covers 13 residues.

V usage is TRBV7-9 and J usage is TRBJ2-2; 8 bases line up with TRBD2. CDR1 is SEHNR and CDR2 is FQNEAQ in the germline V gene (reference sequence). J was trimmed by 5 bases and V by 6 bases; bases with no gene match: 14. The CDR3 contains 17 residues. CDR3 sequence: CASRDPGRTSSTGELFF. The CDR3 DNA reads TGTGCCAGCAGGGACCCCGGACGGACTAGCAGTACCGGGGAGCTGTTTTTT.

This clone was observed once. The V call is TRBV20-1, the J call TRBJ1-5; maybe TRBD1 (6 bases). The CDR3 is made up of 16 amino acids. Germline loops: CDR1 DFQATT, CDR2 SNEGSKA (reference sequence). Trimming shortened V by 3 bases and J by 1 base, and 16 bases separated the two germline ends. The CDR3 DNA reads TGCAGTGCTAGTTTACGCGGGGGGCAAAGCAATCAGCCCCAGCATTTT. This encodes CSASLRGGQSNQPQHF.

This sequence joins TRBV7-9 and TRBJ2-1; 11 bases agree with TRBD2. Per germline, CDR1 SEHNR and CDR2 FQNEAQ (reference sequence). There are 15 residues in the CDR3. The V and J ends lost 7 bases and 8 bases, in that order; junction bases with no gene match: 10. The CDR3 here is CASNSGSGRAYEQFF. As DNA, the CDR3 is TGTGCCAGCAACTCAGGTAGCGGGAGGGCCTATGAGCAGTTCTTC.